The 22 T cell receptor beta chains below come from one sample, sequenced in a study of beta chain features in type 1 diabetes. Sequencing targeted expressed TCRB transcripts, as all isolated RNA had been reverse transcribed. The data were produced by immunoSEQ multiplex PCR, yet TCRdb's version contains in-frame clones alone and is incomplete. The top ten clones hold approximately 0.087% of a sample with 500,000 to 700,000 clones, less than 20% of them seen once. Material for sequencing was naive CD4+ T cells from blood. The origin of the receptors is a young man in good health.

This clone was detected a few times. CDR3 sequence reads: CASRTGGRTEAFF. Here the CDR3 DNA reads TGTGCCAGCCGAACAGGGGGTCGAACTGAAGCTTTCTTT. The chain combines TRBV5-6 with TRBJ1-1; 8 positions match TRBD1. CDR3 length: 13 residues. CDR1 SGHDT and CDR2 YYEEEE come from the germline V gene. V shed 7 bases and J 5 bases; nucleotides not matched to a gene: 7.

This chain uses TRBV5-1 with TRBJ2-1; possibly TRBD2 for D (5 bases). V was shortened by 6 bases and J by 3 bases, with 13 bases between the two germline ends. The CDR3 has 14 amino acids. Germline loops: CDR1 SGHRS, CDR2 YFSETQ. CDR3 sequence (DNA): TGCGCCAGCAACCTGGGCCGGGACTACAATGAGCAGTTCTTC. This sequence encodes CASNLGRDYNEQFF.

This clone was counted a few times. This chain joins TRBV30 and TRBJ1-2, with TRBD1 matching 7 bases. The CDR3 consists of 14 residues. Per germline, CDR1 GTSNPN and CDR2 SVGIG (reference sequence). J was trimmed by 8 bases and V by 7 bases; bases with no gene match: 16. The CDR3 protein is CASDKSTGLVGYTF. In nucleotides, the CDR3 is TGTGCCTCTGACAAATCGACAGGGCTTGTCGGCTACACCTTC.

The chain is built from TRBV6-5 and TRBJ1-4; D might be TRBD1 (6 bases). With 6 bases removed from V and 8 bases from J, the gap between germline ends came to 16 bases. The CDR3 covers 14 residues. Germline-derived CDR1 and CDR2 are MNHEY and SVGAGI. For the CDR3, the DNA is TGTGCCAGCAGCACAGGGAAGTCAAAGGAAAAACTGTTTTTT. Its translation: CASSTGKSKEKLFF.

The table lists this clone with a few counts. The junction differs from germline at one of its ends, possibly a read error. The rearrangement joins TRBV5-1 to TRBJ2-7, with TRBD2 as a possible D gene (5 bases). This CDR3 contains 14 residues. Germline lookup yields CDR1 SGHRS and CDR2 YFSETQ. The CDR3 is CVSTRTESSYEQYF. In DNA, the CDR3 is TGCGTCAGCACTAGGACGGAGTCCTCCTACGAGCAGTACTTC. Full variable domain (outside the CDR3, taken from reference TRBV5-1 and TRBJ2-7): KAGVTQTPRYLIKTRGQQVTLSCSPISGHRSVSWYQQTPGQGLQFLFEYFSETQRNKGNFPGRFSGRQFSNSRSEMNVSTLELGDSALYLCVSTRTESSYEQYFGPGTRLTVT.

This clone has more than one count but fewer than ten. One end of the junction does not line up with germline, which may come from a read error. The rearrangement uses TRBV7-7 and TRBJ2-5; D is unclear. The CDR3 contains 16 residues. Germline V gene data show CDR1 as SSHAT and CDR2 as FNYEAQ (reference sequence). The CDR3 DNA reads TGTGCTAGCAGCTTCAGAAATCCAGGCCTGAAAGAGACCCAGTACTTC. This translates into CASSFRNPGLKETQYF.

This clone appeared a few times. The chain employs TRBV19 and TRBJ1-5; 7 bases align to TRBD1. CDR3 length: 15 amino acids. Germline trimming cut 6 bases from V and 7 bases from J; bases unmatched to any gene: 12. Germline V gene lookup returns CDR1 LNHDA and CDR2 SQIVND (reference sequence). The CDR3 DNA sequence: TGTGCCAGTAGGCGGCGACAGGGCGGGGAACAGCCCCAGCATTTT. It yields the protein CASRRRQGGEQPQHF.

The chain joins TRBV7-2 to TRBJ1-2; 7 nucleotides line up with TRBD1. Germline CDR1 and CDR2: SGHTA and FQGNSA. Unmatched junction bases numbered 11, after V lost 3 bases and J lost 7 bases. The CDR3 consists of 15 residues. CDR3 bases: TGTGCCAGCAGCTTGCTCCGGGACAGAGATGGTGGCTACACCTTC. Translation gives CASSLLRDRDGGYTF.

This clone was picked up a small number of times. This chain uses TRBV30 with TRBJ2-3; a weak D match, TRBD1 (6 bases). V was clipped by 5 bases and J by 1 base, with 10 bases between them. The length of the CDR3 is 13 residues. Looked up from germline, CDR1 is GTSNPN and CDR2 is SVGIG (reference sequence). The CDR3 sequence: CAWGGRGTDTQYF. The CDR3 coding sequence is TGTGCCTGGGGGGGCCGGGGCACAGATACGCAGTATTTT.

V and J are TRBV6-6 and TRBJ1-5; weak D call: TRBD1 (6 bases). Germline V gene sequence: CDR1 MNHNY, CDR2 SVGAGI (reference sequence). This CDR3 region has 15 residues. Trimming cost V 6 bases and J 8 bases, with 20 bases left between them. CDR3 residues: CASRPGTTYDEPQHF. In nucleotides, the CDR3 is TGTGCCAGCAGGCCCGGGACAACCTATGATGAGCCCCAGCATTTT.

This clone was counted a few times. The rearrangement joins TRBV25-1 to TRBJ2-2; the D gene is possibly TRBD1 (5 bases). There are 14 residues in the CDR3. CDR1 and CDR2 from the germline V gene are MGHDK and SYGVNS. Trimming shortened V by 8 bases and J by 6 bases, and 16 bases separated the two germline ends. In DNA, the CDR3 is TGTGCCAGCCTTAAGAACAGGTGGGCCGGGGAGCTGTTTTTT. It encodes CASLKNRWAGELFF.

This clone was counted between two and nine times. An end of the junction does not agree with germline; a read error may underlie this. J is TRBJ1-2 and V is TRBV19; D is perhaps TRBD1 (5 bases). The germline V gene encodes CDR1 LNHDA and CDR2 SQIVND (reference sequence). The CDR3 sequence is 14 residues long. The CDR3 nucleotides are TGTGCCAGCAGTAGGAGGGACGCTAACTATGGCTACACCTTC. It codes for CASSRRDANYGYTF.

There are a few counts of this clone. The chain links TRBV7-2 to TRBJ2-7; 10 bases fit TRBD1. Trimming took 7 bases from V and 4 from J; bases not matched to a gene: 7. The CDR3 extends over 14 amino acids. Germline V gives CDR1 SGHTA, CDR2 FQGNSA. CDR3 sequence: CASTPGTGAYEQYF. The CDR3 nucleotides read TGTGCCAGCACCCCCGGGACAGGGGCATACGAGCAGTACTTC.

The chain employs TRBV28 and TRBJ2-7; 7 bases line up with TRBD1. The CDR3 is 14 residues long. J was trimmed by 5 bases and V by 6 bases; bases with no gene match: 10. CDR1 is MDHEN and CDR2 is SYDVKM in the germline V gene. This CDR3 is CASSRTGLRDEQYF. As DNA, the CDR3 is TGTGCCAGCAGCCGGACAGGCCTGAGGGACGAGCAGTACTTC.

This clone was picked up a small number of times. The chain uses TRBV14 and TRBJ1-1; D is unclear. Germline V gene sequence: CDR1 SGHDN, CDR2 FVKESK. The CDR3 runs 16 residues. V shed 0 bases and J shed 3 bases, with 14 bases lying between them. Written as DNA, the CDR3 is TGTGCCAGCAGCCAAGAGTGGTGGACTTTGGACACTGAAGCTTTCTTT. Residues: CASSQEWWTLDTEAFF.

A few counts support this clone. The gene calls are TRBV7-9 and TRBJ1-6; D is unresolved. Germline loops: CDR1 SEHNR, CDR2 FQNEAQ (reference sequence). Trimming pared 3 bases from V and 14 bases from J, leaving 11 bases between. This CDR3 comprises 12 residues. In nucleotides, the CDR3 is TGTGCCAGCAGCTTCTCAGGCATAGCCCTCCACTTT. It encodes CASSFSGIALHF. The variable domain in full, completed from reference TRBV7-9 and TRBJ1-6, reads DTGVSQNPRHKITKRGQNVTFRCDPISEHNRLYWYRQTLGQGPEFLTYFQNEAQLEKSRLLSDRFSAERPKGSFSTLEIQRTEQGDSAMYLCASSFSGIALHFGNGTRLTVT.

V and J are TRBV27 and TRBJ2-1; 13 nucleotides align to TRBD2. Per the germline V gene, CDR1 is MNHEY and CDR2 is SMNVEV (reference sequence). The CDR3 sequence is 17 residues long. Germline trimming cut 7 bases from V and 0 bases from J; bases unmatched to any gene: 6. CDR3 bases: TGTGCCAGCAAACTAGCGGGGGGGCAGGTCTCCTACAATGAGCAGTTCTTC. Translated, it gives CASKLAGGQVSYNEQFF.

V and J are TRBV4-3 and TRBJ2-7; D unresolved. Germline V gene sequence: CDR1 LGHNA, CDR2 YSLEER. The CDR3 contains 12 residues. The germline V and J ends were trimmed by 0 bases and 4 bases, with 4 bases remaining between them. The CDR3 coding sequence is TGCGCCAGCAGCCAAGATCGGTACGAGCAGTACTTC. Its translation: CASSQDRYEQYF.

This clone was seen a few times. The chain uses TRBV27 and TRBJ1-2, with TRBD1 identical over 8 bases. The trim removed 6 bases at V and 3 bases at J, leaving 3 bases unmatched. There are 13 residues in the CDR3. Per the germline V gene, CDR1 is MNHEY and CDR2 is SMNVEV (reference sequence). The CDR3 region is CASRRTGYYGYTF. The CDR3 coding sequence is TGTGCCAGCAGGCGGACAGGGTACTATGGCTACACCTTC.

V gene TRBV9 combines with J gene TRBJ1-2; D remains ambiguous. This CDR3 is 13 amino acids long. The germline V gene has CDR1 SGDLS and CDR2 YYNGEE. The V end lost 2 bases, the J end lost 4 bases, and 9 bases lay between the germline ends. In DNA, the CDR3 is TGTGCCAGCAGCGTCCGGGAGTTCTATGGCTACACCTTC. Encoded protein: CASSVREFYGYTF.

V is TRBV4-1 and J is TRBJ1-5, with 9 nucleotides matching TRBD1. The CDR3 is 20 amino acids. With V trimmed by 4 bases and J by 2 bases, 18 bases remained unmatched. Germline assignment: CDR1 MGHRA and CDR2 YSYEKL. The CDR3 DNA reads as TGCGCCAGCAGCCGCGGCCCCCGGGACAGGGAATTTTATGGCAATCAGCCCCAGCATTTT. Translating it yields CASSRGPRDREFYGNQPQHF.

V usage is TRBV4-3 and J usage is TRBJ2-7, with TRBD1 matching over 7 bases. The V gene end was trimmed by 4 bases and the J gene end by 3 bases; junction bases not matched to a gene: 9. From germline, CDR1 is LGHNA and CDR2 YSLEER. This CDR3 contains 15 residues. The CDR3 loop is CASSRRQGNLYEQYF. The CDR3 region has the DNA TGCGCCAGCAGCCGACGACAGGGTAACCTCTACGAGCAGTACTTC.